This TCR beta chain was observed in a study of blood T cell repertoires in COVID-19. Germline CDR1 reads LGHDT; CDR2 reads YNNKEL (reference sequence). With V trimmed by 0 bases and J by 7 bases, 5 bases remained unmatched. This CDR3 contains 15 residues. In the source study's methods: Nucleated cell number was recorded as an estimate derived from reference gene primer amplification. Method: immunoSEQ multiplex PCR; TCRdb's copy keeps in-frame clones and lacks some. D and trimming come from the DNA, and the V and J calls and clone size come from that table. In the table there are 210,000 or so clones, roughly 80% of which are singletons.

The chain couples TRBV3-1 (or the pseudogene TRBV3-2) to TRBJ1-2; 10 nucleotides agree with TRBD1. The source is a woman of 80 years or more with acute or convalescent COVID-19. Material for sequencing was peripheral blood. CDR3 sequence: CASSQDLRDRGGYTF. CDR3 in DNA: TGTGCCAGCAGCCAAGATCTTAGGGACAGGGGTGGCTACACCTTC.